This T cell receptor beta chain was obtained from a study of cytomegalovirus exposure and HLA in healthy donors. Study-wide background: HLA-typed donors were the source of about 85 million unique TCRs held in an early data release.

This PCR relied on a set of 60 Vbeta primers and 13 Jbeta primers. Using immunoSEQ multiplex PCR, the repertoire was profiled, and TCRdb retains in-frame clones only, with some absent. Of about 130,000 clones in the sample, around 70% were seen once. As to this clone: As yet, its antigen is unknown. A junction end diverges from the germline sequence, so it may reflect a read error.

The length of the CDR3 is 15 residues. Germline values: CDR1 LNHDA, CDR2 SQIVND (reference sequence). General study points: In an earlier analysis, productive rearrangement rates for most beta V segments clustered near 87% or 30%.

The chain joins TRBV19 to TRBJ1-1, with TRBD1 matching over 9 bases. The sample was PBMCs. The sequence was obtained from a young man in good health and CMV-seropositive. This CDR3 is CASSRDRDGNAEAFF. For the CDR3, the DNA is TGTGCCAGTAGCCGGGACAGGGATGGGAACGCTGAAGCTTTCTTT.